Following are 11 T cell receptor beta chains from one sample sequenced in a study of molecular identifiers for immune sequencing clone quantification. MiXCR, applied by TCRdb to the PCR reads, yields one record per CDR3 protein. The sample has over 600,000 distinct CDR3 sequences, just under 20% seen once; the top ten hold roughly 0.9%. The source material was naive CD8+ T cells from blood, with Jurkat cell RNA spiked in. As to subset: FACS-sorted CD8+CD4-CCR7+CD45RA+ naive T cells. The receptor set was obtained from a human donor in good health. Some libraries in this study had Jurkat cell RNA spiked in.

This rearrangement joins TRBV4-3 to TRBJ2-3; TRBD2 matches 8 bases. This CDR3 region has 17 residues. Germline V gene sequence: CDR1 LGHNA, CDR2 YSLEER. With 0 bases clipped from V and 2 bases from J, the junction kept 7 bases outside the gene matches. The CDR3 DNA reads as TGCGCCAGCAGCCAAGATTCTAGCGGGTCTTTCACAGATACGCAGTATTTT. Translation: CASSQDSSGSFTDTQYF.

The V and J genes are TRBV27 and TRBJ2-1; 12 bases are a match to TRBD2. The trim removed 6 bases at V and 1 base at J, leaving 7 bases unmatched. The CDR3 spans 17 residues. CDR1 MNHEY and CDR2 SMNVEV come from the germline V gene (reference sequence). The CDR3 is CASSDGLAGSSYNEQFF. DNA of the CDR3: TGTGCCAGCAGCGATGGACTAGCGGGAAGTTCCTACAATGAGCAGTTCTTC.

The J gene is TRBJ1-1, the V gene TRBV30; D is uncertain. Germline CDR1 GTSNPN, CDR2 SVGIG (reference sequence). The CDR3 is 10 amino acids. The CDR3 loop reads CASPDAEAFF. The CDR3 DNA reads TGTGCTTCGCCGGACGCTGAAGCTTTCTTT.

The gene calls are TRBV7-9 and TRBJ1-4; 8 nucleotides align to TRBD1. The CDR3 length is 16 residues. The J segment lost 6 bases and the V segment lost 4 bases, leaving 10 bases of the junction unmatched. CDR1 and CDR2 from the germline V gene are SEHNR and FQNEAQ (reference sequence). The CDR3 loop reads CASSSFVGDRHEKLFF. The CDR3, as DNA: TGTGCCAGCAGCTCATTCGTAGGGGACAGGCATGAAAAACTGTTTTTT.

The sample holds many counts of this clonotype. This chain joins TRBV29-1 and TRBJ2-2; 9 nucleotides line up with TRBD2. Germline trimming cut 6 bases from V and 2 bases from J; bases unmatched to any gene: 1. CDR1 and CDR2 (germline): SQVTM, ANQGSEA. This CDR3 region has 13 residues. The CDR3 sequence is CSVGTSNTGELFF. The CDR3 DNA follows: TGCAGCGTCGGGACTAGCAACACCGGGGAGCTGTTTTTT.

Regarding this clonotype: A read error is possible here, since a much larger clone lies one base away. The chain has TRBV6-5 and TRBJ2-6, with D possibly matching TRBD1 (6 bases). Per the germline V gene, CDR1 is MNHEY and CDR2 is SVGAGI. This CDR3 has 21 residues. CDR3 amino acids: CACSQYAQGAPSPSGANVLTF. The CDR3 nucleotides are TGTGCCTGCAGCCAATATGCACAGGGCGCCCCTAGTCCCTCTGGGGCCAACGTCCTGACTTTC.

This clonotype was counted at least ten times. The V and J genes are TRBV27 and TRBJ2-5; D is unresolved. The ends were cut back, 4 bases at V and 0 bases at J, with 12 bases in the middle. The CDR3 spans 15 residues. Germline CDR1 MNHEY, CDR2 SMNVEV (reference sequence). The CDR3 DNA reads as TGTGCCAGCAGTTCAGGTGGATGGTACCAAGAGACCCAGTACTTC. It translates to CASSSGGWYQETQYF.

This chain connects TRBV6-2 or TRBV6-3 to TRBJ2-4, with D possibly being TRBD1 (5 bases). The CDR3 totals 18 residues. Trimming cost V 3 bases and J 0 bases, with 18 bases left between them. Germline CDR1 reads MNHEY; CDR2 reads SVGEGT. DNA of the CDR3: TGTGCCAGCAGTTATTTGGACACCAAGTTTCTAGCCAAAAACATTCAGTACTTC. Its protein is CASSYLDTKFLAKNIQYF.

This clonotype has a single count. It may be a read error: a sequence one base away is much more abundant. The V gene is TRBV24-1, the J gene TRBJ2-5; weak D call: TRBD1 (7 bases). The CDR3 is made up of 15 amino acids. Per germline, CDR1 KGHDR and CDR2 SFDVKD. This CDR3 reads CATGESQGGWETQYF. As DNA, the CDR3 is TGTGCCACCGGTGAGTCGCAGGGGGGTTGGGAGACCCAGTACTTC.

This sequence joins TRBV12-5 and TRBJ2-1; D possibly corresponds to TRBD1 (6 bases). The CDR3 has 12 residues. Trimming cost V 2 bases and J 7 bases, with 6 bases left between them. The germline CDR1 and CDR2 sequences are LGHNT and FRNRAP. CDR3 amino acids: CASGLRGNEQFF. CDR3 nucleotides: TGTGCTAGTGGTTTGAGGGGGAATGAGCAGTTCTTC.

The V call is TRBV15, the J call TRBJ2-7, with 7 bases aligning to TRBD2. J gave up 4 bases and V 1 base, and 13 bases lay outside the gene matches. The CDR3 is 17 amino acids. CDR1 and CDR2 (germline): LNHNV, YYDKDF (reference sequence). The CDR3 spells CATSRVGVAGVGYEQYF. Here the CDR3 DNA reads TGTGCCACCAGCAGAGTGGGTGTGGCGGGAGTAGGGTACGAGCAGTACTTC.